This T cell receptor beta chain is from a study of T cells in tumors after PD-1 blockade. Study-wide background: Either cemiplimab 350 mg every 2 weeks or pembrolizumab 200 mg every 3 weeks was given.

Germline CDR1 reads SEHNR; CDR2 reads FQNEAQ (reference sequence). V was pared by 4 bases and J by 3 bases, with 5 bases of the junction left unmatched. The CDR3 extends over 15 amino acids. The protocol was immunoSEQ multiplex PCR, while the TCRdb copy is restricted to in-frame clones and leaves out a portion. The table includes about 34,000 clones, 73% detected once. This rearrangement joins TRBV7-9 to TRBJ1-4, with 7 positions matching TRBD1. The sequences come from PBMCs, collected after anti-PD-1 treatment. The origin of this receptor is a human donor with basal cell carcinoma. The CDR3 here is CASSSDDRANEKLFF. The CDR3 region has the DNA TGTGCCAGCAGCTCTGACGACAGGGCTAATGAAAAACTGTTTTTT.